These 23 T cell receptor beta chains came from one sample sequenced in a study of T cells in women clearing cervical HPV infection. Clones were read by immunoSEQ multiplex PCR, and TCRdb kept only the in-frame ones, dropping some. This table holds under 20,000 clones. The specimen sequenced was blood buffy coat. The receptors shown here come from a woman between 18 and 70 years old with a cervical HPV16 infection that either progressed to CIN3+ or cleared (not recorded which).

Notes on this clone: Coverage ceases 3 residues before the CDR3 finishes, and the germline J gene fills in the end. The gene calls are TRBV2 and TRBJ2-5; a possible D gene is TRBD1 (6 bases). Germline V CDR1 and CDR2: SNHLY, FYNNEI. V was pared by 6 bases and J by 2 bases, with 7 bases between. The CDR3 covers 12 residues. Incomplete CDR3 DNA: TGTGCCAGCAGCACAGGGCAAGAGACC. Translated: CASSTGQET. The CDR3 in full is CASSTGQETQYF.

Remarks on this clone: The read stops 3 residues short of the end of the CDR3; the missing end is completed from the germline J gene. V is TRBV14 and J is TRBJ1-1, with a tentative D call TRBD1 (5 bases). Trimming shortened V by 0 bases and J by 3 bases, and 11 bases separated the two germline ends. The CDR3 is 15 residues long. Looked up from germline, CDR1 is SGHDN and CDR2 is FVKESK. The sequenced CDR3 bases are TGTGCCAGCAGCCAAGACCAGGGATGGTACACTGAA. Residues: CASSQDQGWYTE. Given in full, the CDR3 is CASSQDQGWYTEAFF.

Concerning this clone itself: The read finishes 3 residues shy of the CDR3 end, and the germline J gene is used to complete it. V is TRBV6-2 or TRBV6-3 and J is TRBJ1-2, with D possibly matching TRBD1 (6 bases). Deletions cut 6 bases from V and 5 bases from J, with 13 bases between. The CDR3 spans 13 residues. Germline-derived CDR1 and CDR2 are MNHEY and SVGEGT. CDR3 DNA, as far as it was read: TGTGCCAGCAGCCAAGGGACACTGTATGGC. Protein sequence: CASSQGTLYG. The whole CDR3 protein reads CASSQGTLYGYTF.

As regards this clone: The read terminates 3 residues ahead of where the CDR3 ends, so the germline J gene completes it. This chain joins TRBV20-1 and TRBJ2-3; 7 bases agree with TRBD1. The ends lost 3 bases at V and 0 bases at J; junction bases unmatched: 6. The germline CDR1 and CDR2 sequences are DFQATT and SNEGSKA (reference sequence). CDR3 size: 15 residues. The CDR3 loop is CSASDRARSTDTQYF. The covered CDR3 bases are TGCAGTGCTAGTGACAGGGCGCGAAGCACAGATACG.

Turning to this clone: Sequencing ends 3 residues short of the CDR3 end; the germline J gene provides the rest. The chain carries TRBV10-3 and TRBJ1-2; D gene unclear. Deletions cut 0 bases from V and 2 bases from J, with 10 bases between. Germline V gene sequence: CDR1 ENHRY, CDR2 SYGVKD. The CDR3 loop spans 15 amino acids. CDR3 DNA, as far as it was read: TGTGCCATCAGTGAGTCGACTACAGTAAACTATGGC. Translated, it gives CAISESTTVNYG. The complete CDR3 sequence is CAISESTTVNYGYTF.

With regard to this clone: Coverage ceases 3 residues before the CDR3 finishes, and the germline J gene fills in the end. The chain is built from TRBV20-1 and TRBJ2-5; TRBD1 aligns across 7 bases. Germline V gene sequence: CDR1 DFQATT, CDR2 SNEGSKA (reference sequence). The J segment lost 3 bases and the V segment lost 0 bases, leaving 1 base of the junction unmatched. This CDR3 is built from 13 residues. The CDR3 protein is CSARDTGEETQYF. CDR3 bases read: TGCAGTGCTAGAGACACAGGGGAAGAGACC.

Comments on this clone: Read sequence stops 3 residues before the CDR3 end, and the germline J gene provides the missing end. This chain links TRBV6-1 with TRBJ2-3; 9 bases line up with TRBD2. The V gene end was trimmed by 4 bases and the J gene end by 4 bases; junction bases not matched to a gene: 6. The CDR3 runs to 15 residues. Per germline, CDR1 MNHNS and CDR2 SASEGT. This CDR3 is CASSVRGGQADTQYF. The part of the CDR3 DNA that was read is TGTGCCAGCAGTGTGCGGGGGGGGCAGGCAGATACG.

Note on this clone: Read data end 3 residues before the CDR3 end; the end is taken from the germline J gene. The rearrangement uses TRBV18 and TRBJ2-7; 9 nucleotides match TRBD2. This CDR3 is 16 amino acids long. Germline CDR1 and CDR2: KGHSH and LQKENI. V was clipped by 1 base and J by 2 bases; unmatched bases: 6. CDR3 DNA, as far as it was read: TGTGCCAGCTCACCACTAGCGGGGGACCTAACCTACGAG. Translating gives CASSPLAGDLTYE. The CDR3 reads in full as CASSPLAGDLTYEQYF.

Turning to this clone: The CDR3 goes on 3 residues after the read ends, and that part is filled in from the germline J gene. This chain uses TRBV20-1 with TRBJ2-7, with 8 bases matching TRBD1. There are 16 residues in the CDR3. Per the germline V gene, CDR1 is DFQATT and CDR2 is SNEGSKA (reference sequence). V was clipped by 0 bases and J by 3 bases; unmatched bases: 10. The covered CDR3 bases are TGCAGTGCTAGAGATCTTCCCCAGGGGGCGGGCTACGAG. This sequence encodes CSARDLPQGAGYE. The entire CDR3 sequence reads CSARDLPQGAGYEQYF.

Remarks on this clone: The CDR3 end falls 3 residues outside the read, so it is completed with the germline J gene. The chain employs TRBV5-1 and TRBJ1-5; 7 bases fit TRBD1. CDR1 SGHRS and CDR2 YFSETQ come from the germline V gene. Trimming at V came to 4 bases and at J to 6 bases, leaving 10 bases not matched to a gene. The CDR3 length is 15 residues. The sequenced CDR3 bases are TGCGCCAGCAGCACGACAGGGAAAAGTGGTCAGCCC. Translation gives CASSTTGKSGQP. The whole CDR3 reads CASSTTGKSGQPQHF. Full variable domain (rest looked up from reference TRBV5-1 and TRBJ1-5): KAGVTQTPRYLIKTRGQQVTLSCSPISGHRSVSWYQQTPGQGLQFLFEYFSETQRNKGNFPGRFSGRQFSNSRSEMNVSTLELGDSALYLCASSTTGKSGQPQHFGDGTRLSIL.

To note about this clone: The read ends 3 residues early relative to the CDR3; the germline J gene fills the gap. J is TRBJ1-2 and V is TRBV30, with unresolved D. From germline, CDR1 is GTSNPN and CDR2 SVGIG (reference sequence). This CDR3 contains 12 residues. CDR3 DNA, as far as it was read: TGTGCCTGGAGTGCTAGCGGGAGGGGC. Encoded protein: CAWSASGRG. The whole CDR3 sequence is CAWSASGRGYTF.

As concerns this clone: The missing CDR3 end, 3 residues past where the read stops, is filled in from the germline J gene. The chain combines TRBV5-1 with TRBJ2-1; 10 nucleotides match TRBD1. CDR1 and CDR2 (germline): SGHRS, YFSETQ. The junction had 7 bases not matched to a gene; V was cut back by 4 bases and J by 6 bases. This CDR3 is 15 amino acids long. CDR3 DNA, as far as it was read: TGCGCCAGCAGCAAACCCGGGACAGGGGTCAATGAG. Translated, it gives CASSKPGTGVNE. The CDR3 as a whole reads CASSKPGTGVNEQFF.

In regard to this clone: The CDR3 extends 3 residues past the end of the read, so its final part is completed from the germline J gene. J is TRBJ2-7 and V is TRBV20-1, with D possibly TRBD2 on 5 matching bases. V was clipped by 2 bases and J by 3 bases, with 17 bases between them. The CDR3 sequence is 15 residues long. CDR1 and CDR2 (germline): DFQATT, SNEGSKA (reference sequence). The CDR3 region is CSARPTRGLDYEQYF. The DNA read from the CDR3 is TGCAGTGCTAGACCCACCCGAGGACTGGACTACGAG.

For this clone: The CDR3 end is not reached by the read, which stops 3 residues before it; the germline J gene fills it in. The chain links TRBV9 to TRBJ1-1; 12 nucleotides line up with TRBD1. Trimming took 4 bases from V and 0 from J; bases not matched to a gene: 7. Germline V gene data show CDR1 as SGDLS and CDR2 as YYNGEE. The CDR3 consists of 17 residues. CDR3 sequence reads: CASSIKGQGAMNTEAFF. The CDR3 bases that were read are TGTGCCAGCAGCATCAAGGGACAGGGGGCCATGAACACTGAA.

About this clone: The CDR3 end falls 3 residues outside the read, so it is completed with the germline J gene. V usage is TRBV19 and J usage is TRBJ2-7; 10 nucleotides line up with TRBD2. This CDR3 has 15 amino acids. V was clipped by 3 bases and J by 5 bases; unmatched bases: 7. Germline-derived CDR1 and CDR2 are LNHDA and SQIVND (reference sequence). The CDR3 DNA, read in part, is TGTGCCAGTAGTATTGTAGCGGGGGGCCCCAACGAG. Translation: CASSIVAGGPNE. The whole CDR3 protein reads CASSIVAGGPNEQYF.

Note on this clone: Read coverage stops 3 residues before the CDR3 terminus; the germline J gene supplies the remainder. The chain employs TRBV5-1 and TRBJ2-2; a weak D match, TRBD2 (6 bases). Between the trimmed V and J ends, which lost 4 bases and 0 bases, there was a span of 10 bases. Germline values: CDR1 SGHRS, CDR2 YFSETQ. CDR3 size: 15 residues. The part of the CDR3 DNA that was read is TGCGCCAGCAGCAAAACGGGGGCGAACACCGGGGAG. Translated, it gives CASSKTGANTGE. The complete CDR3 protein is CASSKTGANTGELFF. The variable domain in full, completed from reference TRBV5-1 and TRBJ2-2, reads KAGVTQTPRYLIKTRGQQVTLSCSPISGHRSVSWYQQTPGQGLQFLFEYFSETQRNKGNFPGRFSGRQFSNSRSEMNVSTLELGDSALYLCASSKTGANTGELFFGEGSRLTVL.

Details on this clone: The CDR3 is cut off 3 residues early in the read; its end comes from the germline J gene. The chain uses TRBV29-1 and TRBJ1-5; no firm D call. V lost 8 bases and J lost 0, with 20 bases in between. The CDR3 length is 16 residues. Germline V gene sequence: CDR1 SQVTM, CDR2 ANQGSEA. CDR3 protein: CSTLWSTEHSNQPQHF. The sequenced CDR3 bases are TGCAGCACCTTGTGGTCGACTGAACATAGCAATCAGCCC.

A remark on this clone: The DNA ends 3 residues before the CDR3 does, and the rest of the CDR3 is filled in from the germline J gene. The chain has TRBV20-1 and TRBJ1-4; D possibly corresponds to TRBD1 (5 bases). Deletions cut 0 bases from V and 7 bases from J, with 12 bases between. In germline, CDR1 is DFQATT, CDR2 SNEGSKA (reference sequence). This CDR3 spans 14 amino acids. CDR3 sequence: CSARDFQGPEKLFF. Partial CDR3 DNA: TGCAGTGCTAGAGATTTCCAGGGCCCTGAAAAA.

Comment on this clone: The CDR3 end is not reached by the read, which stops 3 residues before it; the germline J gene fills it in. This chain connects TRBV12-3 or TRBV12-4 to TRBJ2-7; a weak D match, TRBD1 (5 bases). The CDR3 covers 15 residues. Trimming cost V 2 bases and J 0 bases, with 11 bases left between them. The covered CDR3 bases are TGTGCCAGCAGTTTAAGTTCAGGGCTCTCCTACGAG. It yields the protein CASSLSSGLSYE. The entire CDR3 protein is CASSLSSGLSYEQYF.

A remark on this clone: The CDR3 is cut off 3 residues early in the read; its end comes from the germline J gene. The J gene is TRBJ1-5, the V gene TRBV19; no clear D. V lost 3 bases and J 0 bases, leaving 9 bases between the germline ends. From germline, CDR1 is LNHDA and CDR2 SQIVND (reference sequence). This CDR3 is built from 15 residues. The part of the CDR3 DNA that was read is TGTGCCAGTAGTATCGGGGTTATTAGCAATCAGCCC. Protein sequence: CASSIGVISNQP. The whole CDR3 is CASSIGVISNQPQHF.

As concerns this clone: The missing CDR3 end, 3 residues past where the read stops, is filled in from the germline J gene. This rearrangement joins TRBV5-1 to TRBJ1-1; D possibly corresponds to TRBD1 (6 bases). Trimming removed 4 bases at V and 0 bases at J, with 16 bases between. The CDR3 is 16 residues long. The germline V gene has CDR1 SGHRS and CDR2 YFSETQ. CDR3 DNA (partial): TGCGCCAGCAGCCCCCGTTACAGGGAGATGAACACTGAA. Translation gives CASSPRYREMNTE. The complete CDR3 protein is CASSPRYREMNTEAFF.

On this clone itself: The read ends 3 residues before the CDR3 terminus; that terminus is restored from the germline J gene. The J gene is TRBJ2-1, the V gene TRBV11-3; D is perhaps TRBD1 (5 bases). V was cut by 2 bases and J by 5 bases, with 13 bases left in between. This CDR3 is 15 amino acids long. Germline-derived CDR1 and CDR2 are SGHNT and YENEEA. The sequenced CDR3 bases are TGTGCCAGCAGCTTAACCCAGGGTTCCCACAATGAG. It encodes CASSLTQGSHNE. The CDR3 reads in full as CASSLTQGSHNEQFF. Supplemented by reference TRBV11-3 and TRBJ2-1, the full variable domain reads EAGVVQSPRYKIIEKKQPVAFWCNPISGHNTLYWYLQNLGQGPELLIRYENEEAVDDSQLPKDRFSAERLKGVDSTLKIQPAELGDSAVYLCASSLTQGSHNEQFFGPGTRLTVL.

CDR3 DNA (partial): TGCGCCAGCAGCCTGGGGGGGCCCCGTCAAGAGACC. Its translation: CASSLGGPRQET. The full CDR3 reads CASSLGGPRQETQYF. The J gene is TRBJ2-5, the V gene TRBV5-1, with a weak D call TRBD2 (7 bases). Read coverage stops 3 residues before the CDR3 terminus; the germline J gene supplies the remainder. Deletions cut 4 bases from V and 2 bases from J, with 15 bases between. This CDR3 is built from 15 residues. The germline gives CDR1 SGHRS, CDR2 YFSETQ.